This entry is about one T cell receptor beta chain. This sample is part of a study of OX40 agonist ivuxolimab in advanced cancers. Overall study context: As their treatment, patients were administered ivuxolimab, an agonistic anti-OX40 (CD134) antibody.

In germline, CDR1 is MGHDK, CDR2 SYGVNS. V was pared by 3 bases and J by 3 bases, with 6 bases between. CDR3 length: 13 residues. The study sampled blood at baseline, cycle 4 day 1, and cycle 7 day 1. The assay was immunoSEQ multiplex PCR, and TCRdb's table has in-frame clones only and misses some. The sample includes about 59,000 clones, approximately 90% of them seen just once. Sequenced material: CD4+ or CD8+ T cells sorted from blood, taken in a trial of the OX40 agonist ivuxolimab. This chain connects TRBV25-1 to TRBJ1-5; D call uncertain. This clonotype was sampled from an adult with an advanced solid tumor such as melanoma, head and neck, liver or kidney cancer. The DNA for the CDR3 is TGTGCCAGCAGTGACTACTCCAATCAGCCCCAGCATTTT. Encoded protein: CASSDYSNQPQHF.